The rows below give T cell receptor beta chains drawn from one sample of a study of blood T cells in healthy people across ages. One entry per CDR3 protein, called by TCRdb with MiXCR from the 5' RACE reads. The sample includes hundreds of thousands of distinct CDR3 sequences, roughly 52% seen only once; the top ten take under 15%. The sequenced sample consisted of blood. Every receptor here comes from a man aged 30 to 39 in good health. The CDR3 runs from the conserved cysteine through the conserved F or W. A D gene is named only where the DNA matches it firmly. Clone size appears in some rows only: once, few, many, or a class for an expanded clone.

>-|TRBV10-3|TRBJ1-2|-
CAITQAEGHYGYTF
TGTGCCATCACCCAGGCGGAGGGACACTATGGCTACACCTTC
>-|TRBV6-5|TRBJ2-7|few
CASSPTSGLSSYEQYF
TGTGCCAGCAGCCCGACCTCTGGACTAAGCTCCTACGAGCAGTACTTC
>-|TRBV15|TRBJ1-5|once
CATSRGSTGPENNQPQHF
TGTGCCACCAGCAGGGGTTCAACAGGGCCGGAGAACAATCAGCCCCAGCATTTT
>-|TRBV20-1|TRBJ1-2|-
CSASSDSRGYGYTF
TGCAGTGCTTCCTCGGACTCCCGGGGCTATGGCTACACCTTC
>-|TRBV24-1|TRBJ2-3|few
CATSGHRDLTDTQYF
TGTGCCACCAGTGGGCACAGGGATCTGACAGATACGCAGTATTTT
>-|TRBV4-1|TRBJ2-5|-
CASSNGGDEQYF
TGCGCCAGCAGCAATGGAGGCGATGAGCAGTACTTC
>TRBD1|TRBV3-1|TRBJ1-2|-
CASSQWDRGRSNYGYTF
TGTGCCAGCAGCCAATGGGACAGAGGGAGGTCAAACTATGGCTACACCTTC
>-|TRBV27|TRBJ2-1|-
CASSLDFSSSYNEQFF
TGTGCCAGCAGTTTAGATTTTTCGTCCTCCTACAATGAGCAGTTCTTC
>-|TRBV6-2/TRBV6-3|TRBJ2-7|-
CASSYSNREDNLYEQYF
TGTGCCAGCAGTTACTCGAACAGGGAAGATAACCTTTACGAGCAGTACTTC
>-|TRBV7-9|TRBJ2-7|-
CASSNTQDSGLREQYF
TGTGCCAGCAGTAACACACAGGACAGCGGGCTGAGGGAGCAGTACTTC
>-|TRBV11-2|TRBJ2-7|-
CASSYGYNEQYF
TGTGCCAGCAGCTACGGATACAATGAGCAGTACTTC
>-|TRBV4-3|TRBJ1-5|few
CASSQVWGHGNQPQHF
TGCGCCAGCAGCCAAGTATGGGGGCATGGGAATCAGCCCCAGCATTTT
>TRBD1|TRBV5-1|TRBJ2-7|few
CASSPYRGTYEQYF
TGCGCCAGCAGCCCCTACAGGGGGACCTACGAGCAGTACTTC
>TRBD2|TRBV9|TRBJ2-3|-
CASSVEGLAGGITTDTQYF
TGTGCCAGCAGCGTAGAGGGGCTAGCGGGGGGGATCACCACAGATACGCAGTATTTT
>TRBD1|TRBV6-2/TRBV6-3|TRBJ2-7|few
CASCRTGSYEQYF
TGTGCCAGCTGTCGGACAGGGTCCTACGAGCAGTACTTC
>-|TRBV13|TRBJ1-1|-
CASSWRQMNTEAFF
TGTGCCAGCAGCTGGAGACAGATGAACACTGAAGCTTTCTTT
>TRBD2|TRBV6-5|TRBJ2-5|-
CASSSTSGGPETQYF
TGTGCCAGCAGCTCCACTAGCGGGGGGCCGGAGACCCAGTACTTC
>-|TRBV6-6|TRBJ2-5|-
CASSPTAKNAETQYF
TGTGCCAGCAGTCCTACAGCGAAAAACGCGGAGACCCAGTACTTC
>-|TRBV5-1|TRBJ2-1|-
CASSLPSTQSNEQFF
TGCGCCAGCAGCTTGCCGTCGACCCAGAGTAATGAGCAGTTCTTC
>TRBD2|TRBV27|TRBJ2-3|-
CASSLSTSGGTQYF
TGTGCCAGCAGTTTATCGACTAGCGGGGGTACGCAGTATTTT
>-|TRBV3-1|TRBJ2-5|-
CASSQAHRGETQYF
TGTGCCAGCAGCCAAGCGCACCGCGGGGAGACCCAGTACTTC
>-|TRBV5-5|TRBJ2-7|few
CASSVRQTYEQYF
TGTGCCAGCAGCGTGAGGCAGACCTACGAGCAGTACTTC
>-|TRBV6-5|TRBJ2-7|many
CASSLTGRNEQYF
TGTGCCAGCAGTTTAACAGGGAGGAACGAGCAGTACTTC
>-|TRBV27|TRBJ2-5|few
CASGSSSGEVETQYF
TGTGCCAGCGGCTCTTCTTCAGGCGAAGTGGAGACCCAGTACTTC
>TRBD2|TRBV5-3|TRBJ2-1|-
CARSSRTSSREQFF
TGTGCCAGAAGCTCCAGGACTAGCAGTAGGGAGCAGTTCTTC
>-|TRBV4-1|TRBJ2-1|-
CASSPWGLDKDEQFF
TGCGCCAGCAGCCCCTGGGGACTCGACAAGGATGAGCAGTTCTTC
>-|TRBV20-1|TRBJ1-2|-
CSAIGESAYGYTF
TGCAGTGCTATAGGGGAATCGGCCTATGGCTACACCTTC
>-|TRBV25-1|TRBJ2-1|-
CASSQDRSRVDEQFF
TGTGCCAGCAGCCAAGACAGATCGCGGGTCGATGAGCAGTTCTTC
>TRBD2|TRBV11-1|TRBJ2-5|-
CASSLTVPSGGGQETQYF
TGTGCCAGCAGCTTGACCGTGCCTAGCGGGGGGGGACAAGAGACCCAGTACTTC
>-|TRBV7-3|TRBJ2-1|-
CASSPGPLGDEQFF
TGTGCCAGCAGCCCCGGACCGTTAGGTGATGAGCAGTTCTTC
>TRBD1|TRBV7-2|TRBJ2-7|few
CASSDRAGYEQYF
TGTGCCAGCAGTGACAGGGCTGGCTACGAGCAGTACTTC
>TRBD2|TRBV7-2|TRBJ2-3|few
CASSLAYGGGGSDTQYF
TGTGCCAGCAGCTTAGCGTATGGCGGGGGAGGCTCAGATACGCAGTATTTT
>TRBD1|TRBV4-3|TRBJ2-3|-
CASSGTVSDTQYF
TGCGCCAGTTCCGGGACAGTGTCAGATACGCAGTATTTT
>-|TRBV29-1|TRBJ1-1|once
CSAVTSPEAFF
TGCAGCGCTGTGACATCGCCTGAAGCTTTCTTT
>TRBD2|TRBV28|TRBJ2-7|-
CASSFFGTSRDHEQYF
TGTGCCAGCAGTTTCTTCGGGACTAGCAGGGACCACGAGCAGTACTTC
>TRBD2|TRBV7-8|TRBJ2-7|-
CASSWKTGTSDEQYF
TGTGCCAGCAGCTGGAAAACCGGGACTAGCGACGAGCAGTACTTC
>TRBD1|TRBV7-9|TRBJ2-1|few
CASSSSSGQAGEEQFF
TGTGCCAGCAGCTCAAGCAGCGGACAGGCCGGGGAAGAGCAGTTCTTC
>-|TRBV11-1|TRBJ2-2|-
CATEAAGELFF
TGTGCCACAGAAGCGGCCGGGGAGCTGTTTTTT
>-|TRBV29-1|TRBJ1-3|-
CSVTDIARSGNTIYF
TGCAGCGTTACGGACATCGCCCGCTCTGGAAACACCATATATTTT
>TRBD2|TRBV10-1|TRBJ2-7|once
CASSEQAGQQYF
TGCGCCAGCAGTGAACAAGCGGGACAGCAGTACTTC
>-|TRBV30|TRBJ1-1|-
CAWSPFTEAFF
TGTGCCTGGAGTCCGTTCACTGAAGCTTTCTTT
>-|TRBV6-2/TRBV6-3|TRBJ2-1|-
CASSYVGAPYNEQFF
TGTGCCAGCAGTTACGTGGGGGCCCCCTACAATGAGCAGTTCTTC
>TRBD2|TRBV24-1|TRBJ2-1|few
CATSDPWLAGGNNEQFF
TGTGCCACCAGTGACCCGTGGTTGGCGGGGGGAAACAATGAGCAGTTCTTC
>-|TRBV6-4|TRBJ1-2|few
CASSESDGGAYGYTF
TGTGCCAGCAGTGAATCCGACGGAGGCGCCTATGGCTACACCTTC
>TRBD1|TRBV20-1|TRBJ2-7|-
CSARDRDSFTEQYF
TGCAGTGCTAGGGACCGGGACAGCTTCACCGAGCAGTACTTC
>-|TRBV3-1|TRBJ2-3|-
CVSSQAASLADTQYF
TGTGTCAGCAGCCAAGCGGCTAGCCTAGCCGATACGCAGTATTTT
>TRBD1|TRBV6-2/TRBV6-3|TRBJ1-2|-
CASSSPDRANYGYTF
TGTGCCAGCAGCTCCCCGGACAGGGCTAACTATGGCTACACCTTC
>TRBD1|TRBV7-2|TRBJ1-2|few
CASSLATDRGKSGYTF
TGTGCCAGCAGCTTAGCAACGGACAGGGGAAAATCGGGCTACACCTTC
>-|TRBV7-9|TRBJ2-1|-
CASSPVGRINEQFF
TGTGCCAGCAGTCCGGTTGGCAGGATCAATGAGCAGTTCTTC
>-|TRBV4-2|TRBJ2-7|many
CASTDSFSYEQYF
TGTGCCAGCACCGATAGTTTCTCCTACGAGCAGTACTTC
>-|TRBV6-2/TRBV6-3|TRBJ1-5|-
CASSYPDRHQHF
TGTGCCAGCAGTTACCCTGACAGGCACCAGCATTTT
>TRBD2|TRBV3-1|TRBJ2-1|-
CASSRTSARSSYNEQFF
TGTGCCAGCAGCCGGACTAGCGCCCGTAGCTCCTACAATGAGCAGTTCTTC
>-|TRBV10-3|TRBJ1-5|-
CAISDDGTGNQPQHF
TGTGCCATCAGTGACGACGGAACCGGCAATCAGCCCCAGCATTTT
>TRBD1|TRBV7-9|TRBJ2-5|many
CASKIEDRGETQYF
TGTGCCAGCAAGATCGAGGACAGGGGGGAGACCCAGTACTTC
>-|TRBV5-1|TRBJ2-6|-
CTSSFIGGANVLTF
TGCACCAGCAGCTTCATCGGTGGGGCCAACGTCCTGACTTTC